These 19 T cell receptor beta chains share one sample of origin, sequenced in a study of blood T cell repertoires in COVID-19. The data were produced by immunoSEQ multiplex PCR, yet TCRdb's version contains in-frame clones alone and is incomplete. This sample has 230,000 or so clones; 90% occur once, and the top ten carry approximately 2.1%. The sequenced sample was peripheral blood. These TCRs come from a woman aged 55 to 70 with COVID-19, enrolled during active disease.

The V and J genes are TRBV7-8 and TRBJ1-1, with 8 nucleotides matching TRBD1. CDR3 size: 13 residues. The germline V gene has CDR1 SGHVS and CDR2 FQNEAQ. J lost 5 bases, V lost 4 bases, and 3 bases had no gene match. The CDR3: CASSWRQGTEAFF. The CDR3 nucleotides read TGTGCCAGCAGCTGGAGACAGGGGACTGAAGCTTTCTTT.

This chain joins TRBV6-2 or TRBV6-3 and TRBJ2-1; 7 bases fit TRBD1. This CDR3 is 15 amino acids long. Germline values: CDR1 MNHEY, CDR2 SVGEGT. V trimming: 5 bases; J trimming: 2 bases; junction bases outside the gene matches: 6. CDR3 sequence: CASSQTGATYNEQFF. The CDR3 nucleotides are TGTGCCAGCAGTCAAACAGGGGCCACCTACAATGAGCAGTTCTTC.

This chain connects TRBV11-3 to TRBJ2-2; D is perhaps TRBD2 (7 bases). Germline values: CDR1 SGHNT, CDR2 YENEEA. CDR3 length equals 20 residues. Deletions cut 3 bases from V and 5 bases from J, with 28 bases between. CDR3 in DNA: TGTGCCAGCAGCTTTTCCCCTCCAGGAATCGGGGGGCGGAGAACCGGGGAGCTGTTTTTT. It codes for CASSFSPPGIGGRRTGELFF.

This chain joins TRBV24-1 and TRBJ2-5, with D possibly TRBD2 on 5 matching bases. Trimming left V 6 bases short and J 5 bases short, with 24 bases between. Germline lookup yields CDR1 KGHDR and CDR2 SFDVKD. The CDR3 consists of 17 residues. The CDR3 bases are TGTGCCACCAGTAACCCCGGGGTGGCGACGGCAAGGGAGACCCAGTACTTC. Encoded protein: CATSNPGVATARETQYF.

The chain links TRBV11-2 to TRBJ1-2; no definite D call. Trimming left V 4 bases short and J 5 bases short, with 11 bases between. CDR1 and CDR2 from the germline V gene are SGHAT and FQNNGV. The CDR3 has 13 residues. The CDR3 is CASSSLRFYGYTF. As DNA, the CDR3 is TGTGCCAGCAGCTCGCTCCGGTTTTATGGCTACACCTTC.

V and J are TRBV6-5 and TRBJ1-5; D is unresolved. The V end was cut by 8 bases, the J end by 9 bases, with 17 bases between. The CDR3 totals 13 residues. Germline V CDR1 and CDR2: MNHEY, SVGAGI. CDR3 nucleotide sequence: TGTGCCAGCCGGGCGGGCTCCCAGCGGCCCCAGCATTTT. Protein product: CASRAGSQRPQHF.

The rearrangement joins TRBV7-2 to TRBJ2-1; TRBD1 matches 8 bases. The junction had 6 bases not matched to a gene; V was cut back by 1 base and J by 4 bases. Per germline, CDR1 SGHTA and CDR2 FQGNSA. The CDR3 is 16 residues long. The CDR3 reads CASSLVQGAAYNEQFF. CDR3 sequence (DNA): TGTGCCAGCAGCTTAGTTCAGGGGGCGGCTTACAATGAGCAGTTCTTC.

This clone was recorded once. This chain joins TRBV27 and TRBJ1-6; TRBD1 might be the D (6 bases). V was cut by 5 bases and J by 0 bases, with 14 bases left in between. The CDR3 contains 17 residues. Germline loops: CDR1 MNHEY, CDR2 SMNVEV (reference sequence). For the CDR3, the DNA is TGTGCCAGCAGTCAGGGGCCAGGGAGCTCCTATAATTCACCCCTCCACTTT. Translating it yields CASSQGPGSSYNSPLHF.

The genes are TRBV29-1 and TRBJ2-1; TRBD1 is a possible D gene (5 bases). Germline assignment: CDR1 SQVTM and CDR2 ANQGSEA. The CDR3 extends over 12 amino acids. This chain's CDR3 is CVGAQVYNEQFF. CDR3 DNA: TGCGTAGGGGCACAGGTGTACAATGAGCAGTTCTTC.

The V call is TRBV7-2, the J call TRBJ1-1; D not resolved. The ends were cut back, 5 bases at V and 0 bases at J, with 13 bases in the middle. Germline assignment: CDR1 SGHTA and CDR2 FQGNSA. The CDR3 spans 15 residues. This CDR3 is CASSPRLSMNTEAFF. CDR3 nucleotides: TGTGCCAGCAGCCCCCGACTGAGTATGAACACTGAAGCTTTCTTT.

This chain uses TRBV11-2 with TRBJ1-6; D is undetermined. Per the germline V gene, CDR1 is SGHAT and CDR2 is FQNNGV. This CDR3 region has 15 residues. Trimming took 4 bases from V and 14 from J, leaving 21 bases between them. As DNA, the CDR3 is TGTGCCAGCAGCTCGATGTCACCTCGTAGATTGTCCCTCCACTTT. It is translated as CASSSMSPRRLSLHF.

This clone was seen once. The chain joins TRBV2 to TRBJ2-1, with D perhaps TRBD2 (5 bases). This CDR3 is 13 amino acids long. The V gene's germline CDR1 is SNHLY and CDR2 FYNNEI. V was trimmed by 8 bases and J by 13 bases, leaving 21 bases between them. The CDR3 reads CASSRDQPNHQFF. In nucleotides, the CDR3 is TGTGCCAGCTCACGGGATCAACCCAATCATCAGTTCTTC. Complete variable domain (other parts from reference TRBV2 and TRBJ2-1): EPEVTQTPSHQVTQMGQEVILRCVPISNHLYFYWYRQILGQKVEFLVSFYNNEISEKSEIFDDQFSVERPDGSNFTLKIRSTKLEDSAMYFCASSRDQPNHQFFGPGTRLTVL.

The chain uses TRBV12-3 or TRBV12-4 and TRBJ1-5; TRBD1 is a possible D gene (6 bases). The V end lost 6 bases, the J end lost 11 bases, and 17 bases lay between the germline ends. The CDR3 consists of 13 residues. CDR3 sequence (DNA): TGTGCCAGCAGGGGGACAACGGTTCGGGCCCAGCATTTT. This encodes CASRGTTVRAQHF.

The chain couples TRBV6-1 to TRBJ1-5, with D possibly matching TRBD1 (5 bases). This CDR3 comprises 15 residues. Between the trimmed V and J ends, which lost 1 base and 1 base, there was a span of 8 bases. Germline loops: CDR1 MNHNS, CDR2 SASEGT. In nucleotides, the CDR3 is TGTGCCAGCAGTGAAGGCAGGGCCAGCAATCAGCCCCAGCATTTT. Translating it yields CASSEGRASNQPQHF.

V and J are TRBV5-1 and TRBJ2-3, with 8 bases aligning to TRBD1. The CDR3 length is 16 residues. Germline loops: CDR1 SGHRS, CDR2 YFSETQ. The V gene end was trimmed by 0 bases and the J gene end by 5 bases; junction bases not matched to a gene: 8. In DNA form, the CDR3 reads TGCGCCAGCAGCTTGGTAAGACAGGGGCATGGAGATACGCAGTATTTT. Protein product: CASSLVRQGHGDTQYF.

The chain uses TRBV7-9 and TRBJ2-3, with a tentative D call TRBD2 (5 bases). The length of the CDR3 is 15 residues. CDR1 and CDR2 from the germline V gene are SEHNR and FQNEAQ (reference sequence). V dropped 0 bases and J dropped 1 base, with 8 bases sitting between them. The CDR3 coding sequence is TGTGCCAGCAGCTTAGCGCCAGCGGGCACAGATACGCAGTATTTT. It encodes CASSLAPAGTDTQYF.

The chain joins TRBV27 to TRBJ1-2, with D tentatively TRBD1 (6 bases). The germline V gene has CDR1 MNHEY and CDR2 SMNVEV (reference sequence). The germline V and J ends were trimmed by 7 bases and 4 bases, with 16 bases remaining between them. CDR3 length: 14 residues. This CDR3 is CASISHRAPYGYTF. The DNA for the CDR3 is TGTGCCAGCATTTCTCACAGGGCCCCCTATGGCTACACCTTC.

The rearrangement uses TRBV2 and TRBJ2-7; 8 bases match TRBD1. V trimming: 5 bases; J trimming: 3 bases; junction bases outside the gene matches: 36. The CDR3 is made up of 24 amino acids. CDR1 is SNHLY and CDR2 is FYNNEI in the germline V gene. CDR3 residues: CASSSPTSTTGEGEVRGNRYEQYF. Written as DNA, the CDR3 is TGTGCCAGCAGTAGCCCAACCTCGACGACAGGGGAAGGGGAGGTGAGGGGGAATCGCTACGAGCAGTACTTC. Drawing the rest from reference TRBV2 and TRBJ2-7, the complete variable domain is EPEVTQTPSHQVTQMGQEVILRCVPISNHLYFYWYRQILGQKVEFLVSFYNNEISEKSEIFDDQFSVERPDGSNFTLKIRSTKLEDSAMYFCASSSPTSTTGEGEVRGNRYEQYFGPGTRLTVT.

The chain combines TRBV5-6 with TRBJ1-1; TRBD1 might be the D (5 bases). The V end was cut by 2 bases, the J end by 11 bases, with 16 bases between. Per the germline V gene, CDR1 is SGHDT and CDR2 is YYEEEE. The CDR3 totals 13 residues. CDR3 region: CASSFAQGTVAFF. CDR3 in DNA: TGTGCCAGCAGCTTTGCGCAGGGTACCGTGGCTTTCTTT.